The rows below give T cell receptor beta chains drawn from one sample of a study of CD8+ T cells in alopecia areata. The method was immunoSEQ multiplex PCR; TCRdb's version includes in-frame clones alone and lacks a portion of them. The sample carries 150,000 to 200,000 clones, about 63% recorded once. Here the sequenced sample was CD4+ T cells sorted from blood, taken at week 0. Receptors originate from a human donor with alopecia areata. The CDR3 runs from the conserved cysteine through the conserved F or W. Fields, in order: D gene, J gene, clone size, V gene, CDR3 DNA, CDR3 protein. D genes are given only for firm matches. Part of the rows lack a size; the others show once, few, many or a class for expanded clones.

-	TRBJ1-2	-	TRBV4-2	TGTGCCAGCAGCCAGGACCCCTCGTTAAACTATGGCTACACCTTC	CASSQDPSLNYGYTF
TRBD1	TRBJ2-3	-	TRBV11-2	TGTGCCAGCAGCTTAGCTCTGGACAGGAGATTAGATACGCAGTATTTT	CASSLALDRRLDTQYF
-	TRBJ2-3	few	TRBV7-9	TGTGCCAGCAGCTTAGTAGGCCCCGATACGCAGTATTTT	CASSLVGPDTQYF
-	TRBJ1-5	once	TRBV7-2	TGTGCCAGCAGCTTAGAGACGAGGGCTCAGCCCCAGCATTTT	CASSLETRAQPQHF
-	TRBJ2-2	-	TRBV6-5	TGTGCCAGCAGTGAATCAAACACCGGGGAGCTGTTTTTT	CASSESNTGELFF
-	TRBJ2-2	few	TRBV6-1	TGTGCCAGCCGGGACATTAACACCGGGGAGCTGTTTTTT	CASRDINTGELFF
TRBD1	TRBJ1-3	many	TRBV5-6	TGTGCCAGCAGCGGGAAGACAGGGGTCGGAAACACCATATATTTT	CASSGKTGVGNTIYF
-	TRBJ2-7	few	TRBV5-1	TGCGCCAGCAGCCAGCCGGGACGTCCCTACGAGCAGTACTTC	CASSQPGRPYEQYF
-	TRBJ2-4	-	TRBV30	TGTGCCTGGGCCACCCAGGGGATCAGCAAAAACATTCAGTACTTC	CAWATQGISKNIQYF
TRBD1	TRBJ1-6	-	TRBV19	TGTGCCAGTAGTATGCTGGGACAGGGACGCTCACCCCTCCACTTT	CASSMLGQGRSPLHF
-	TRBJ2-7	-	TRBV15	TGTGCCACCAGCAGAGATCGTACCGAGCAGTACTTC	CATSRDRTEQYF
-	TRBJ2-5	-	TRBV29-1	TGCAGCGTAGAGGACGGAGGCGAGACCCAGTACTTC	CSVEDGGETQYF
-	TRBJ1-3	-	TRBV29-1	TGCAGCGTTGCACAGAGCTCTGGAAACACCATATATTTT	CSVAQSSGNTIYF
-	TRBJ2-3	-	TRBV29-1	TGCAGCGTCCACAGGGTTCCAGATACGCAGTATTTT	CSVHRVPDTQYF
TRBD1	TRBJ1-1	once	TRBV2	TGTGCCAGCAGTGGAAAGGATGGACAGGGGTGGATTAGGACGAACACTGAAGCTTTCTTT	CASSGKDGQGWIRTNTEAFF
TRBD1	TRBJ2-7	few	TRBV19	TGTGCCAGTAGTTCAAGACAGGGGGGAACATACGAGCAGTACTTC	CASSSRQGGTYEQYF
-	TRBJ1-6	-	TRBV30	TGTGCCTGGAGTGTACGTGGAGGACCCTTGGGGAATTCACCCCTCCACTTT	CAWSVRGGPLGNSPLHF
TRBD1	TRBJ1-1	-	TRBV29-1	TGCAGCGTTGAGACAGGGCCAGCCTCAGCTTTCTTT	CSVETGPASAFF
-	TRBJ1-2	-	TRBV6-5	TGTGCCAGCAGTTCGGGCAGTTTAGGGGGAAACTATGGCTACACCTTC	CASSSGSLGGNYGYTF
-	TRBJ2-1	-	TRBV7-9	TGTGCCAGCAGCTTTAATAGCGGCCCTGAAAATGAGCAGTTCTTC	CASSFNSGPENEQFF
TRBD2	TRBJ2-3	-	TRBV4-1	TGCGCCAGCAGCCAAGAGGGGACTAGAGCCGATACGCAGTATTTT	CASSQEGTRADTQYF
TRBD1	TRBJ2-1	-	TRBV7-7	TGTGCCAGCAGCCCGACCGGGACAGGGGAGCCCAATGAGCAGTTCTTC	CASSPTGTGEPNEQFF
-	TRBJ2-3	-	TRBV4-1	TGCGCCAGCAGCCCTAGGTTGGATACGCAGTATTTT	CASSPRLDTQYF
-	TRBJ2-3	-	TRBV5-1	TGCGCCAGCAGCAACAACGCACAGATAACTACAGATACGCAGTATTTT	CASSNNAQITTDTQYF
TRBD1	TRBJ1-3	-	TRBV30	TGTGCCTGGATGCGGGACAGCCTCTCTGGAAACACCATATATTTT	CAWMRDSLSGNTIYF
TRBD1	TRBJ1-1	few	TRBV29-1	TGCAGCGTTGATCAGACAGGGGGCACTGAAGCTTTCTTT	CSVDQTGGTEAFF
-	TRBJ2-7	few	TRBV5-6	TGTGCCAGCAGCTTGCGGCCCGGGACGGACTACGAGCAGTACTTC	CASSLRPGTDYEQYF
-	TRBJ2-5	-	TRBV7-9	TGTGCCAGCAGCTTAGCGTTGACGGAACAAGAGACCCAGTACTTC	CASSLALTEQETQYF
-	TRBJ1-2	-	TRBV5-6	TGTGCCAGCAGCTTGCTGTCTAACTATGGCTACACCTTC	CASSLLSNYGYTF
-	TRBJ2-5	-	TRBV12-5	TGTGCTAGTGGGCCGCTAGACAGGAGCCAAGAGACCCAGTACTTC	CASGPLDRSQETQYF
-	TRBJ1-6	-	TRBV23-1	TGCGCCAGCAGTCAATCCGTGGCTCCGGGACCCCTCCACTTT	CASSQSVAPGPLHF
-	TRBJ2-7	-	TRBV29-1	TGCAGCGTCCCCTTAAAAGGCAGCAGGAGTTCGGGCGAGCAGTACTTC	CSVPLKGSRSSGEQYF
TRBD1	TRBJ2-3	-	TRBV6-5	TGTGCCAGCAGCAACCAACAGGGGACGGCAGATACGCAGTATTTT	CASSNQQGTADTQYF
-	TRBJ1-6	-	TRBV30	TGTGCCTGGAGTGATTTGGGTCGGGGGCGTTCACCCCTCCACTTT	CAWSDLGRGRSPLHF
-	TRBJ1-3	-	TRBV30	TGTGCCTGGAGTACTCCGCCAGGCCTCTCTGGAAACACCATATATTTT	CAWSTPPGLSGNTIYF
-	TRBJ2-5	-	TRBV30	TGTGCCTGGAGTGTGAAAGGGCCAGAGACCCAGTACTTC	CAWSVKGPETQYF
-	TRBJ1-2	-	TRBV5-4	TGTGCCAGCAGTACGTTGGGGGGCAGGGGCTACACCTTC	CASSTLGGRGYTF
TRBD1	TRBJ1-2	-	TRBV15	TGTGCCACCAGCAGAGGGGACAGGGGCGGCTATGGCTACACCTTC	CATSRGDRGGYGYTF
-	TRBJ2-7	-	TRBV29-1	TGCAGCGTTGAGGGGCGCAGCTACGAGCAGTACTTC	CSVEGRSYEQYF
-	TRBJ2-2	-	TRBV5-1	TGCGCCAGCAGCACCCAGACAGGGAACACCGGGGAGCTGTTTTTT	CASSTQTGNTGELFF
-	TRBJ1-2	-	TRBV29-1	TGCAGCGTTCTGGGCAGGTCGGGTGGTGGCTACACCTTC	CSVLGRSGGGYTF
TRBD1	TRBJ1-2	-	TRBV30	TGTGCCTGGAGTGCCCTGGGGGGACAGGGTGAGGGCTACACCTTC	CAWSALGGQGEGYTF
-	TRBJ1-6	-	TRBV29-1	TGCAGCGCCAAAGACAGCTCCTATAATTCACCCCTCCACTTT	CSAKDSSYNSPLHF
-	TRBJ1-2	-	TRBV19	TGTGCCAGTAGACAGGGACTGCCCTATGGCTACACCTTC	CASRQGLPYGYTF
TRBD2	TRBJ2-5	few	TRBV6-1	TGTGCCAGCAGTGAAAACCTAGCGGGGGCCGCCGTGGGTGAGACCCAGTACTTC	CASSENLAGAAVGETQYF
-	TRBJ1-1	once	TRBV5-1	TGCGCCAGCAATGGGGCCACGAACACTGAAGCTTTCTTT	CASNGATNTEAFF